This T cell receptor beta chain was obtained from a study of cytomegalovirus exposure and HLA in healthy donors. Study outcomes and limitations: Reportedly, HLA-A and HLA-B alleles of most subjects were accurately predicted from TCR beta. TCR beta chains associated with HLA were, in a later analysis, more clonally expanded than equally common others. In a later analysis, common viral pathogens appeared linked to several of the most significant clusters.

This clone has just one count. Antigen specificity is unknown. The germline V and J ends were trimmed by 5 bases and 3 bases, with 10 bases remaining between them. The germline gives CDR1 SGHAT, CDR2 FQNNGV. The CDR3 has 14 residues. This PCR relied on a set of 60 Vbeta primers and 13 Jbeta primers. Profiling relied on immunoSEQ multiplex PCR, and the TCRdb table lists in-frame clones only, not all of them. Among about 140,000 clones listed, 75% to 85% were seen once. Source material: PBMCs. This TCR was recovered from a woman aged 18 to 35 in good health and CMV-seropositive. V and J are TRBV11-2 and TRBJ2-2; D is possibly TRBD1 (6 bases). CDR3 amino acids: CASSPRTDTGELFF. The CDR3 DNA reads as TGTGCCAGCAGCCCCCGGACAGACACCGGGGAGCTGTTTTTT.